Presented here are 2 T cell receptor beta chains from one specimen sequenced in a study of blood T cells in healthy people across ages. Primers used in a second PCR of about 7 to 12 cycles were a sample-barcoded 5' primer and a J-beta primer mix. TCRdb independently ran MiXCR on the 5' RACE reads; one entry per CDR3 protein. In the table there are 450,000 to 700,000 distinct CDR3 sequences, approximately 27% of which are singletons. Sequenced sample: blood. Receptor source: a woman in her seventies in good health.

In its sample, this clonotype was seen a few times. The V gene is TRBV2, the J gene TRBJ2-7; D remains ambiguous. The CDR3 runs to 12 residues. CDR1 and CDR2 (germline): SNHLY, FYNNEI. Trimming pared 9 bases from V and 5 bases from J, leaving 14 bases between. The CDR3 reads CASVGWDHEQYF. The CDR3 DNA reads TGTGCCAGTGTAGGTTGGGATCACGAGCAGTACTTC.

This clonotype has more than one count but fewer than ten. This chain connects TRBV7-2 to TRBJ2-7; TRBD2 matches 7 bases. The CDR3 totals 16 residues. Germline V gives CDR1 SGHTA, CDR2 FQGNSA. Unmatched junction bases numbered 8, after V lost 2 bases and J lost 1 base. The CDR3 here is CASSLHGGTNSYEQYF. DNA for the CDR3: TGTGCCAGCAGCTTACACGGGGGGACGAATTCCTACGAGCAGTACTTC.